This paragraph reports one TCR beta chain. This sample was included in a study of blood T cell repertoires in COVID-19. As for the study in general: Sources were T cells, B-cell-depleted T cells, or PBMCs; the material itself was cDNA or gDNA.

The germline gives CDR1 SGHKS, CDR2 YYEKEE (reference sequence). CDR3 length: 14 amino acids. V trimming: 5 bases; J trimming: 3 bases; junction bases outside the gene matches: 7. Some clones are missing from TCRdb's copy, which holds only in-frame ones; the method was immunoSEQ multiplex PCR. The profile shows some 530,000 clones, approximately 85% of them singletons. Sequenced input: peripheral blood. This TCR was recovered from a human donor in a cohort sampled during active COVID-19. The chain recombines TRBV5-5 with TRBJ2-7, with 8 bases matching TRBD1. The CDR3 protein is CASRKTGDLYEQYF. CDR3 in DNA: TGTGCCAGCAGAAAGACAGGGGACCTCTACGAGCAGTACTTC. The variable domain in full, completed from reference TRBV5-5 and TRBJ2-7, reads DAGVTQSPTHLIKTRGQQVTLRCSPISGHKSVSWYQQVLGQGPQFIFQYYEKEERGRGNFPDRFSARQFPNYSSELNVNALLLGDSALYLCASRKTGDLYEQYFGPGTRLTVT.